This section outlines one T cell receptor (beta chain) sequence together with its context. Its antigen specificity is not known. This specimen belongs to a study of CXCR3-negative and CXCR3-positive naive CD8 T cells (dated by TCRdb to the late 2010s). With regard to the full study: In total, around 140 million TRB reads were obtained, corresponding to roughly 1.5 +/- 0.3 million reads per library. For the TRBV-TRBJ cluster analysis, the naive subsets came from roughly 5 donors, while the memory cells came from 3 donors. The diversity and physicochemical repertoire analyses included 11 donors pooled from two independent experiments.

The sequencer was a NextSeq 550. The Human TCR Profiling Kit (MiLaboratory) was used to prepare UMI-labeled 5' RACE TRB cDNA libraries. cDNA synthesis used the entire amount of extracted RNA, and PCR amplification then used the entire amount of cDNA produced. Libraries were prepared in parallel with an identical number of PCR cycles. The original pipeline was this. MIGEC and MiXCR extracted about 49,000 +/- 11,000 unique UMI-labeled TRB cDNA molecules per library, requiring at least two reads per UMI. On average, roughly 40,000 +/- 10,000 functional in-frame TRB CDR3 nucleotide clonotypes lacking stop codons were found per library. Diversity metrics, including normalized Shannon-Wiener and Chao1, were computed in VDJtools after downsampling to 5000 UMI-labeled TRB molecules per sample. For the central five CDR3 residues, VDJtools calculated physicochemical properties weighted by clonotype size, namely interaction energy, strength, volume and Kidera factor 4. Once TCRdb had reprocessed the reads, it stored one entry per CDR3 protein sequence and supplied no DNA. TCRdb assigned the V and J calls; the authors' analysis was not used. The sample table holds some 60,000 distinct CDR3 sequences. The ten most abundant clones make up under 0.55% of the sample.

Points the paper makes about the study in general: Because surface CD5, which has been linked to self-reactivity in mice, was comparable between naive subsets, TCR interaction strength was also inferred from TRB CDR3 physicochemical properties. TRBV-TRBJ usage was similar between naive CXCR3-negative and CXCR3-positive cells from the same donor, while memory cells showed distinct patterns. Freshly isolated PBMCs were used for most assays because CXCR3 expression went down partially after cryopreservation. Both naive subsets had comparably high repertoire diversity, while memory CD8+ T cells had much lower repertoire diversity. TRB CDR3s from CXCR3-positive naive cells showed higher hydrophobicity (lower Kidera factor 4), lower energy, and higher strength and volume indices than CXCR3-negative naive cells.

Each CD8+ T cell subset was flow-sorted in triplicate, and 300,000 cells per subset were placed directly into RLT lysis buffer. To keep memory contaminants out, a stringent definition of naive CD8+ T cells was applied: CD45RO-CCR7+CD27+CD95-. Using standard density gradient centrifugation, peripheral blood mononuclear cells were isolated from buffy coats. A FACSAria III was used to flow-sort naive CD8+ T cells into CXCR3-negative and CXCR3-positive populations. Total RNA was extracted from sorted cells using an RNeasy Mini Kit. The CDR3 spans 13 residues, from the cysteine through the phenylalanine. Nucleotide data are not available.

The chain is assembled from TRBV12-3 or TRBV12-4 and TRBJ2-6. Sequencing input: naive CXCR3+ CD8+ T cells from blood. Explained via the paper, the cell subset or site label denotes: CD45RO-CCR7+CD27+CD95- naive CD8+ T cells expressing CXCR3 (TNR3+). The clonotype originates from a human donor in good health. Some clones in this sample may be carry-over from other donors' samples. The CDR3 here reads CASRGSGANVLTF.